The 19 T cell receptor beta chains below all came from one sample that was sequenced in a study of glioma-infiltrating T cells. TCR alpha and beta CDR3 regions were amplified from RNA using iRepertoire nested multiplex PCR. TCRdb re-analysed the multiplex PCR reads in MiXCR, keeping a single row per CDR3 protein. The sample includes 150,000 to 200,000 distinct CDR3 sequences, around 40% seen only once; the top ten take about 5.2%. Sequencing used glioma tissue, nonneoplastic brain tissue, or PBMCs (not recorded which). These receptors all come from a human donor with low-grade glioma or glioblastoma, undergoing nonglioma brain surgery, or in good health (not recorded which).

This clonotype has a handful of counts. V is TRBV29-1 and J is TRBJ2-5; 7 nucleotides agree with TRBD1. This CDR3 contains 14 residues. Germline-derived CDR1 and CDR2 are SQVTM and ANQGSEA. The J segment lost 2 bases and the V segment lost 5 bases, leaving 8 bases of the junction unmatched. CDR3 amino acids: CSVPDRDRQETQYF. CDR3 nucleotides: TGCAGCGTTCCTGACCGGGACAGACAAGAGACCCAGTACTTC. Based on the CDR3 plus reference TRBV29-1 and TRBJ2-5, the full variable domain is SAVISQKPSRDICQRGTSLTIQCQVDSQVTMMFWYRQQPGQSLTLIATANQGSEATYESGFVIDKFPISRPNLTFSTLTVSNMSPEDSSIYLCSVPDRDRQETQYFGPGTRLLVL.

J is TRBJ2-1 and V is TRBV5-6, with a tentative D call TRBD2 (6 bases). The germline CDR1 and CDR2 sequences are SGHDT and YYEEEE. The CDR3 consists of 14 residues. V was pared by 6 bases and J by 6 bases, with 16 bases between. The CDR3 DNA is TGTGCCAGCACCCCTGGGACTTTTACCAATGAGCAGTTCTTC. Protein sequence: CASTPGTFTNEQFF.

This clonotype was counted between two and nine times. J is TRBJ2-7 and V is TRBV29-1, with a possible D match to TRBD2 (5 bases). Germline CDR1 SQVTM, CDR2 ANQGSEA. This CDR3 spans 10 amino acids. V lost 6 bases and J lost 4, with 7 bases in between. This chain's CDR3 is CSVGEYEQYF. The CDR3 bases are TGCAGCGTCGGGGAGTACGAGCAGTACTTC.

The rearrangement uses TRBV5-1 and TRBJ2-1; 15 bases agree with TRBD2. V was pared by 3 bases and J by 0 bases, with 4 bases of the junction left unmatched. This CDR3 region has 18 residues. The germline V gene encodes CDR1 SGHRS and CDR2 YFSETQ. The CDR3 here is CASSSGLAGGSSYNEQFF. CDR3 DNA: TGCGCCAGCAGCTCCGGACTAGCGGGAGGGAGCTCCTACAATGAGCAGTTCTTC.

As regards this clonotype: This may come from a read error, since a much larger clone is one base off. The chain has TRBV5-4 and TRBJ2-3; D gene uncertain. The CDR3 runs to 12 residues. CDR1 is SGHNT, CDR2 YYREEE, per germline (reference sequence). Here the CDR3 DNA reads TGTGCCAGCAGTTCGGCTGGTGATAGGCAGTATTTT. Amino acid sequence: CASSSAGDRQYF. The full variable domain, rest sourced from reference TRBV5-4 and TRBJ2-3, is ETGVTQSPTHLIKTRGQQVTLRCSSQSGHNTVSWYQQALGQGPQFIFQYYREEENGRGNFPPRFSGLQFPNYSSELNVNALELDDSALYLCASSSAGDRQYFGPGTRLTVL.

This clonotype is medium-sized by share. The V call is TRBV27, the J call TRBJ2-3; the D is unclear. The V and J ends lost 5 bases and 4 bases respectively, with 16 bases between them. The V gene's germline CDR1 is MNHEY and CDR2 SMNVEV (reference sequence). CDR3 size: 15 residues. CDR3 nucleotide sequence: TGTGCCAGCAGTCCCAACCTCCTCACGCCAGATACGCAGTATTTT. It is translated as CASSPNLLTPDTQYF.

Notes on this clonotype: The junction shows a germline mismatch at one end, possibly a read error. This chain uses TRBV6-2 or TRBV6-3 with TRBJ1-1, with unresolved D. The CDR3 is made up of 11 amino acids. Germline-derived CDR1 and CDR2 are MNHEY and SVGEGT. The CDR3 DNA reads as TGTGCCAGCAGTCACTCCCGACAAGTTTTCTTT. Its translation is CASSHSRQVFF.

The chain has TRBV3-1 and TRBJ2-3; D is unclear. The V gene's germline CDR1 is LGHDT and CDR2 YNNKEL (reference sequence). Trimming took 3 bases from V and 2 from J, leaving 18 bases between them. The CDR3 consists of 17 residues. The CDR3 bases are TGTGCCAGCAGCCAGGGCCGCCTTAACGGAATCACAGATACGCAGTATTTT. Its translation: CASSQGRLNGITDTQYF.

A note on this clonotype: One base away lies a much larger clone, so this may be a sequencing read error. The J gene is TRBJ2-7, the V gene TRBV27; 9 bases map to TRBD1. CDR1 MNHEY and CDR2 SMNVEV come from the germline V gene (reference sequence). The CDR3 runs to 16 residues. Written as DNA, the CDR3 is TGTGCCAGCAGTCGAAACCCGGGACAGGGTGGCTACGGGCAGTACTTC. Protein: CASSRNPGQGGYGQYF.

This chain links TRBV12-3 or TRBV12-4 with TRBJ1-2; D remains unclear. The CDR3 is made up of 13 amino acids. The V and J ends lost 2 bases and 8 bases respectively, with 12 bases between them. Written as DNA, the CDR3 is TGTGCCAGCAGTTTATCGGGCCCTAGGGGCTACACCTTC. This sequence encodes CASSLSGPRGYTF.

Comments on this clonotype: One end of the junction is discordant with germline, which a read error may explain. The CDR3 sequence: CASSGQPTDIYGNTF. DNA of the CDR3: TGTGCCAGCAGTGGACAACCGACAGACATCTATGGCAACACCTTC. The chain links TRBV25-1 to TRBJ1-2; maybe TRBD1 (5 bases). CDR1 is MGHDK and CDR2 is SYGVNS in the germline V gene. CDR3 length: 15 residues.

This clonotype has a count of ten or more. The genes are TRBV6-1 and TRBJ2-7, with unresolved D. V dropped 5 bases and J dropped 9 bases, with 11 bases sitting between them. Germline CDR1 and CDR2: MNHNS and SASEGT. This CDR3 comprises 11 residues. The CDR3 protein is CASSLDVRQYF. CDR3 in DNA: TGTGCCAGCAGTTTGGATGTCCGGCAGTACTTC.

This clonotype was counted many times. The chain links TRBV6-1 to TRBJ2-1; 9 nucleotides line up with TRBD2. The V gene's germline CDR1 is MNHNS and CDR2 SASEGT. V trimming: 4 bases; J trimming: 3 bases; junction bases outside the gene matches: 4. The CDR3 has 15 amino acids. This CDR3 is CASSGLAGDYNEQFF. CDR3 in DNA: TGTGCCAGCAGTGGATTAGCGGGAGACTACAATGAGCAGTTCTTC.

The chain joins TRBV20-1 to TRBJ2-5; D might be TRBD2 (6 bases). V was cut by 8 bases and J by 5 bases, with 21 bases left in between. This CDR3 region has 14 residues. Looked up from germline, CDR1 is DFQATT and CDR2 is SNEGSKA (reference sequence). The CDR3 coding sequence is TGCAGTTTTGGAGGGGCTAGGGGTTGGGAGACCCAGTACTTC. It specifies CSFGGARGWETQYF.

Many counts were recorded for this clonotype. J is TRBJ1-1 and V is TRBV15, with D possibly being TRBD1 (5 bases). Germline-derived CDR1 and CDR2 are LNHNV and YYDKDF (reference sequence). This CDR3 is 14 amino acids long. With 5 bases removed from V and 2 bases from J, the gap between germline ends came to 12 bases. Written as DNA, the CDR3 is TGTGCCACCAGCTCCGGGACGTTCAACACTGAAGCTTTCTTT. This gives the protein CATSSGTFNTEAFF.

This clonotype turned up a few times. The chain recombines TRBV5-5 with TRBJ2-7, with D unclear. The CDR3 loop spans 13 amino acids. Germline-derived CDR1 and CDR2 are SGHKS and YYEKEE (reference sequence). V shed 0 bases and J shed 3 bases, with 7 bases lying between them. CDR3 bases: TGTGCCAGCAGCTTGGACAGCCTCTACGAGCAGTACTTC. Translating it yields CASSLDSLYEQYF.

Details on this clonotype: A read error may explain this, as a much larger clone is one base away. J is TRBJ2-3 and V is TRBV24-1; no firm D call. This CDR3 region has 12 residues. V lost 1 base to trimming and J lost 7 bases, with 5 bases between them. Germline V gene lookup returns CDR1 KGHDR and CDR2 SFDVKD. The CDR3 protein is CATSDLTYTQYF. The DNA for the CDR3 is TGTGCCACCAGTGATTTAACATATACGCAGTATTTT.

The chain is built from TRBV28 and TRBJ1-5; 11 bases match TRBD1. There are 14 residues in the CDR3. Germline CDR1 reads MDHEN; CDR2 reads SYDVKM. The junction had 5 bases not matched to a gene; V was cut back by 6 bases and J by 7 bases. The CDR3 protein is CASSRDRGTQPQHF. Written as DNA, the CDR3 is TGTGCCAGCAGCCGGGACAGGGGGACACAGCCCCAGCATTTT.

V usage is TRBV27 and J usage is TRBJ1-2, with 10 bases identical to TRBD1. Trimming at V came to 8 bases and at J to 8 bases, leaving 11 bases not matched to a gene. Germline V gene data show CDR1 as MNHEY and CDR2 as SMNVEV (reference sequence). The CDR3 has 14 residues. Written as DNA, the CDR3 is TGTGCCAGCGGTCCCGGACAGGGGGTGGGGGGCTACACCTTC. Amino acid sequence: CASGPGQGVGGYTF.